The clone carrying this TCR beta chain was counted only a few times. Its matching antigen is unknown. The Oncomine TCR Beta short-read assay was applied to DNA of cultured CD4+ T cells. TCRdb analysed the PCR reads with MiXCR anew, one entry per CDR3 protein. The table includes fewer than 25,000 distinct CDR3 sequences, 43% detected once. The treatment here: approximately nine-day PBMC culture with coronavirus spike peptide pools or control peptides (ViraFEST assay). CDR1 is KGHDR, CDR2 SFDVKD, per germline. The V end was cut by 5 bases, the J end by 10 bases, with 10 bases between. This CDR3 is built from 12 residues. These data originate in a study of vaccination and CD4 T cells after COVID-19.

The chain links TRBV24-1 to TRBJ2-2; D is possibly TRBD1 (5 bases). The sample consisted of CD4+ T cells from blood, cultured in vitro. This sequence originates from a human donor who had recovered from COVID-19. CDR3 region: CATSVRGLELFF. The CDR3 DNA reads TGTGCCACCAGTGTTAGGGGTCTGGAGCTGTTTTTT.